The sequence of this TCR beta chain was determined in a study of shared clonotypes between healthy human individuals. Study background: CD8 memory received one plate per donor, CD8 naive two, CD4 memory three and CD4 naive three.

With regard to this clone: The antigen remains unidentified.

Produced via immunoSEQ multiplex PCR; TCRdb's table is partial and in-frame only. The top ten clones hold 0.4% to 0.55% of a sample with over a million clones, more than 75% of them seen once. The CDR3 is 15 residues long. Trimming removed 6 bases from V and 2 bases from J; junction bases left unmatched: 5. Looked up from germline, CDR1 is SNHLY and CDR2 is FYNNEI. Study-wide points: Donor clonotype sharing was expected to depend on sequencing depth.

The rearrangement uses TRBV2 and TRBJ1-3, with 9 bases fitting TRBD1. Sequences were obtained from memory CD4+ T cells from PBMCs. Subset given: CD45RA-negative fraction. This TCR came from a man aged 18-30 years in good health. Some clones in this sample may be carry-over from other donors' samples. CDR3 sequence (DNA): TGTGCCAGCAGCGCGGGACAGGGACCTGGAAACACCATATATTTT. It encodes CASSAGQGPGNTIYF. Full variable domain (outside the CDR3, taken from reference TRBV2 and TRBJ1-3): EPEVTQTPSHQVTQMGQEVILRCVPISNHLYFYWYRQILGQKVEFLVSFYNNEISEKSEIFDDQFSVERPDGSNFTLKIRSTKLEDSAMYFCASSAGQGPGNTIYFGEGSWLTVV.